A selection of T cell receptor beta chains follows, all from one sample in a study of response to subunit inactivated influenza vaccine. In TCRdb, the RT-PCR reads were re-called with MiXCR into one record per CDR3 protein. This table holds 450,000 to 500,000 distinct CDR3 sequences, over 9.5% found once. Source: PBMCs from blood, taken more than 35 days after vaccination. The receptor set was obtained from a man over 45 who received an inactivated influenza vaccine. The CDR3 runs from the conserved cysteine through the conserved F or W. Each record gives: J gene, V gene, clone size, CDR3 protein. A clone size is listed for some rows: how often the clone was seen (once, few, many), or a class if it is expanded.

>TRBJ1-1|TRBV12-3/TRBV12-4|NA
CASSLSMRNTEAFF
>TRBJ2-5|TRBV20-1|many
CSAREPPAGGQETQYF
>TRBJ2-7|TRBV28|NA
CATARVAYEQYF
>TRBJ2-7|TRBV18|once
CASSAQSGLAGSEQYF
>TRBJ2-3|TRBV6-2/TRBV6-3|NA
CASSDQAAGRDRYF
>TRBJ2-3|TRBV7-2|NA
CATTSTDTQYF
>TRBJ2-1|TRBV7-3|NA
CASSLLAGGPYNEQFF
>TRBJ2-5|TRBV24-1|few
CATSDSGLAQETQYF
>TRBJ2-3|TRBV4-3|few
CASSQGVAGGPDTQYF
>TRBJ1-1|TRBV18|NA
CASSPPAGGAKNTEAFF
>TRBJ2-7|TRBV29-1|many
CSAVTGGREQYF
>TRBJ1-1|TRBV11-2|many
CASSSLGQGLSGTEAFF
>TRBJ2-1|TRBV5-1|few
CASRADPTGTSVNNEQFF
>TRBJ1-1|TRBV29-1|few
CSVGVTGIGTEAFF
>TRBJ1-3|TRBV5-1|NA
CASSLGQVTGNTIYF
>TRBJ2-1|TRBV7-7|many
CASSPGLQYNEQFF
>TRBJ1-6|TRBV6-1|NA
CASSEVASSSNSPLHF